These 28 T cell receptor beta chains share one sample of origin, sequenced in a study of T cell changes during pregnancy in multiple sclerosis. The protocol was immunoSEQ multiplex PCR, while the TCRdb copy is restricted to in-frame clones and leaves out a portion. The table includes 65,000 to 85,000 clones, around 94% detected once. The sequenced sample was CD4+ T cells from peripheral blood mononuclear cells, obtained after pregnancy. The origin of the receptors is a female donor with multiple sclerosis, enrolled in a pregnancy study.

CDR3 protein: CASSFLTGSHEQYF. The CDR3 DNA reads as TGTGCCAGCAGTTTTCTTACAGGGTCCCACGAGCAGTACTTC. The chain is built from TRBV27 and TRBJ2-7, with a tentative D call TRBD1 (6 bases). The CDR3 has 14 residues. Deletions cut 3 bases from V and 5 bases from J, with 14 bases between. Germline CDR1 reads MNHEY; CDR2 reads SMNVEV (reference sequence).

The V and J genes are TRBV9 and TRBJ2-2; TRBD1 agrees at 7 bases. The CDR3 is 15 residues long. Per germline, CDR1 SGDLS and CDR2 YYNGEE. V gave up 2 bases and J gave up 5 bases; unmatched junction bases: 6. The CDR3 nucleotides read TGTGCCAGCAGCGTCGTCACAGGGGCAACCGGGGAGCTGTTTTTT. Its protein is CASSVVTGATGELFF.

The CDR3 loop is CASSFRPGEQYF. CDR3 bases: TGTGCCAGCAGCTTCCGGCCCGGGGAGCAGTACTTC. V usage is TRBV5-8 and J usage is TRBJ2-5; tentative D call: TRBD2 (5 bases). Per the germline V gene, CDR1 is SGHTS and CDR2 is YDEGEE. This CDR3 has 12 amino acids. Trimming removed 2 bases from V and 11 bases from J, with 13 bases in between.

The V gene is TRBV4-3, the J gene TRBJ2-2; 9 bases fit TRBD2. The CDR3 length is 17 residues. The ends lost 0 bases at V and 5 bases at J; junction bases unmatched: 7. The germline V gene has CDR1 LGHNA and CDR2 YSLEER. The CDR3 DNA follows: TGCGCCAGCAGCCAAGATTTTGCGGGAGGGTGGACCGGGGAGCTGTTTTTT. Its translation: CASSQDFAGGWTGELFF.

The V gene is TRBV25-1, the J gene TRBJ1-2, with 7 bases identical to TRBD1. V shed 7 bases and J 4 bases; nucleotides not matched to a gene: 6. CDR1 and CDR2 from the germline V gene are MGHDK and SYGVNS. The CDR3 loop spans 13 amino acids. CDR3 amino acids: CASKLQGGYGYTF. CDR3 nucleotides: TGTGCCAGCAAGCTTCAGGGGGGCTATGGCTACACCTTC.

V usage is TRBV27 and J usage is TRBJ2-1; tentatively, D is TRBD1 (5 bases). Germline V CDR1 and CDR2: MNHEY, SMNVEV (reference sequence). This CDR3 spans 17 amino acids. The V end lost 2 bases, the J end lost 6 bases, and 20 bases lay between the germline ends. This chain's CDR3 is CASSLGIGPLGANEQFF. In DNA, the CDR3 is TGTGCCAGCAGTTTAGGAATAGGGCCCTTAGGGGCCAATGAGCAGTTCTTC.

This sequence joins TRBV19 and TRBJ1-1; D is unclear. From germline, CDR1 is LNHDA and CDR2 SQIVND (reference sequence). Trimming left V 6 bases short and J 1 base short, with 12 bases between. The CDR3 contains 14 residues. CDR3 in amino acids: CASRAGTPNTEAFF. Written as DNA, the CDR3 is TGTGCCAGTAGGGCAGGCACCCCGAACACTGAAGCTTTCTTT.

This chain's CDR3 is CATSSGGQLAGVYEQYF. The DNA for the CDR3 is TGTGCCACCAGCAGTGGGGGGCAACTAGCGGGAGTATACGAGCAGTACTTC. This chain links TRBV15 with TRBJ2-7; 11 nucleotides match TRBD2. The J segment lost 4 bases and the V segment lost 3 bases, leaving 11 bases of the junction unmatched. Germline values: CDR1 LNHNV, CDR2 YYDKDF (reference sequence). This CDR3 spans 17 amino acids.

The chain links TRBV13 to TRBJ2-7; 8 bases agree with TRBD1. This CDR3 spans 16 amino acids. The junction had 14 bases not matched to a gene; V was cut back by 5 bases and J by 5 bases. Germline assignment: CDR1 PRHDT and CDR2 FYEKMQ (reference sequence). CDR3 residues: CASSKNRGQVINEQYF. The CDR3 DNA is TGTGCCAGCAGCAAAAATAGGGGACAGGTCATCAACGAGCAGTACTTC.

V and J are TRBV6-5 and TRBJ2-7; perhaps TRBD2 as D (6 bases). CDR1 is MNHEY, CDR2 SVGAGI, per germline. The CDR3 length is 14 residues. Trimming took 5 bases from V and 3 from J, leaving 14 bases between them. The CDR3: CASSPRLVGYEQYF. The CDR3 coding sequence is TGTGCCAGCAGTCCCCGACTAGTTGGCTACGAGCAGTACTTC.

The DNA for the CDR3 is TGTGCCACCAGCAGCGGAGGAGGGTCTACCACTGAAGCTTTCTTT. It yields the protein CATSSGGGSTTEAFF. J is TRBJ1-1 and V is TRBV15; no reliable D call. There are 15 residues in the CDR3. Trimming took 3 bases from V and 4 from J, leaving 15 bases between them. Per germline, CDR1 LNHNV and CDR2 YYDKDF (reference sequence).

The rearrangement uses TRBV19 and TRBJ1-5, with 7 bases identical to TRBD1. The CDR3 totals 15 residues. The J segment lost 0 bases and the V segment lost 4 bases, leaving 3 bases of the junction unmatched. Per the germline V gene, CDR1 is LNHDA and CDR2 is SQIVND (reference sequence). The CDR3 nucleotides read TGTGCCAGTAGTAAAACAGGGGATAGCAATCAGCCCCAGCATTTT. It specifies CASSKTGDSNQPQHF.

The V call is TRBV14, the J call TRBJ2-5, with 12 bases identical to TRBD2. V lost 1 base and J lost 4; bases outside the gene matches: 1. This CDR3 region has 15 residues. Germline CDR1 is SGHDN and CDR2 is FVKESK. CDR3 residues: CASSQVGLAGETQYF. The CDR3 nucleotides read TGTGCCAGCAGCCAAGTGGGACTAGCGGGAGAGACCCAGTACTTC.

In its sample, this clone was seen once. CDR3 coding DNA: TGTGCCAGCAGCCATATGAGACAGGGGGATCAGCCCCAGCATTTT. It yields the protein CASSHMRQGDQPQHF. This chain uses TRBV4-2 with TRBJ1-5; 9 bases line up with TRBD1. The CDR3 runs to 15 residues. Germline CDR1 and CDR2: LGHNA and YNFKEQ. The trim removed 3 bases at V and 5 bases at J, leaving 5 bases unmatched.

The chain links TRBV2 to TRBJ2-1; D is perhaps TRBD2 (6 bases). V lost 6 bases and J 4 bases, leaving 16 bases between the germline ends. The CDR3 totals 15 residues. Germline V gene lookup returns CDR1 SNHLY and CDR2 FYNNEI. CDR3 nucleotide sequence: TGTGCCAGCAGCCCCATGGTAGCGGAATACAATGAGCAGTTCTTC. Translation: CASSPMVAEYNEQFF.

The V and J genes are TRBV25-1 and TRBJ1-2; D is unclear. V was shortened by 4 bases and J by 1 base, with 10 bases between the two germline ends. The CDR3 totals 14 residues. The germline V gene has CDR1 MGHDK and CDR2 SYGVNS. CDR3 residues: CASSGSRFNYGYTF. The CDR3 region has the DNA TGTGCCAGCAGTGGCTCCAGATTTAACTATGGCTACACCTTC.

The J gene is TRBJ2-1, the V gene TRBV6-1; 7 bases agree with TRBD1. Germline V gives CDR1 MNHNS, CDR2 SASEGT. After removal of 3 bases from V and 5 bases from J, the junction contained 7 bases not matched to a gene. CDR3 length: 15 amino acids. CDR3 coding DNA: TGTGCCAGCAGTGACCGCAGGGGGTGGGACAATGAGCAGTTCTTC. It codes for CASSDRRGWDNEQFF.

This chain uses TRBV5-4 with TRBJ2-5; possible D gene TRBD1, 5 bases. The CDR3 is made up of 13 amino acids. The germline gives CDR1 SGHNT, CDR2 YYREEE (reference sequence). The V gene lost 5 bases and the J gene lost 2 bases, with 10 bases spanning the gap. The CDR3 bases are TGTGCCAGCAGTCCACCAGGGCAAGAGACCCAGTACTTC. This translates into CASSPPGQETQYF. Variable domain in full (rest from reference TRBV5-4 and TRBJ2-5): ETGVTQSPTHLIKTRGQQVTLRCSSQSGHNTVSWYQQALGQGPQFIFQYYREEENGRGNFPPRFSGLQFPNYSSELNVNALELDDSALYLCASSPPGQETQYFGPGTRLLVL.

The chain carries TRBV19 and TRBJ2-4; 9 bases align to TRBD2. The CDR3 has 16 residues. The germline gives CDR1 LNHDA, CDR2 SQIVND (reference sequence). V trimming: 3 bases; J trimming: 9 bases; junction bases outside the gene matches: 12. The CDR3 DNA follows: TGTGCCAGTAGTATGGTCCTAGCGGGAATTGAGGGCATTCAGTACTTC. It yields the protein CASSMVLAGIEGIQYF.

The chain links TRBV28 to TRBJ2-1, with 7 bases lining up with TRBD2. CDR3 size: 15 residues. The J segment lost 7 bases and the V segment lost 7 bases, leaving 13 bases of the junction unmatched. The germline CDR1 and CDR2 sequences are MDHEN and SYDVKM. The CDR3 DNA sequence: TGTGCCAGCATTCCCGGGACTAACGCCGGGAATGAGCAGTTCTTC. Translation: CASIPGTNAGNEQFF.

The CDR3 DNA reads TGTGCCAGTATGGCAGGAAACCTGTTTGAAGCTTTCTTT. Residues: CASMAGNLFEAFF. This sequence joins TRBV19 and TRBJ1-1; D remains ambiguous. This CDR3 contains 13 residues. Deletions cut 7 bases from V and 7 bases from J, with 16 bases between. Germline CDR1 and CDR2: LNHDA and SQIVND (reference sequence).

The rearrangement links TRBV6-5 to TRBJ2-3, with D possibly being TRBD1 (5 bases). Looked up from germline, CDR1 is MNHEY and CDR2 is SVGAGI. This CDR3 comprises 12 residues. Trimming left V 6 bases short and J 8 bases short, with 12 bases between. CDR3 sequence: CASSIGQGTQYF. As DNA, the CDR3 is TGTGCCAGCAGCATAGGGCAGGGTACGCAGTATTTT.

The chain uses TRBV5-4 and TRBJ2-7, with 14 bases that match TRBD2. The CDR3 is made up of 14 amino acids. J lost 7 bases, V lost 3 bases, and 3 bases had no gene match. The germline V gene has CDR1 SGHNT and CDR2 YYREEE (reference sequence). The CDR3 coding sequence is TGTGCCAGCAGCTCCAGACTAGCGGGAGGGGAGCAGTACTTC. Translated: CASSSRLAGGEQYF.

The chain is built from TRBV2 and TRBJ2-2, with TRBD1 matching over 7 bases. The CDR3 is made up of 16 amino acids. After removal of 7 bases from V and 4 bases from J, the junction contained 12 bases not matched to a gene. CDR1 and CDR2 (germline): SNHLY, FYNNEI. The CDR3 loop reads CASNPGDRVSTGELFF. The CDR3 DNA reads TGTGCCAGCAACCCCGGGGACAGAGTCTCCACCGGGGAGCTGTTTTTT.

The V and J genes are TRBV12-2 and TRBJ2-4; the D segment call TRBD2 is taken from the table without a DNA check. TRBV12-2 is a known pseudogene. The CDR3 has 16 residues. The CDR3 coding sequence is TGTGCAAGTCGCTTAGAGTGGACTATAGCCAAAAACATTCAGTACTTC. It translates to CASRLEWTIAKNIQYF.

The chain carries TRBV5-4 and TRBJ2-5; TRBD2 aligns across 9 bases. The V and J ends lost 1 base and 3 bases, in that order; junction bases with no gene match: 10. The CDR3 runs 17 residues. The germline CDR1 and CDR2 sequences are SGHNT and YYREEE (reference sequence). DNA of the CDR3: TGTGCCAGCAGCTTGAGTCGAGCGGGAGGACTGAAAGAGACCCAGTACTTC. Translating it yields CASSLSRAGGLKETQYF. Supplemented by reference TRBV5-4 and TRBJ2-5, the full variable domain reads ETGVTQSPTHLIKTRGQQVTLRCSSQSGHNTVSWYQQALGQGPQFIFQYYREEENGRGNFPPRFSGLQFPNYSSELNVNALELDDSALYLCASSLSRAGGLKETQYFGPGTRLLVL.

This chain links TRBV14 with TRBJ2-1; TRBD2 aligns across 7 bases. The V gene's germline CDR1 is SGHDN and CDR2 FVKESK. This CDR3 has 16 amino acids. With 2 bases clipped from V and 0 bases from J, the junction kept 4 bases outside the gene matches. The CDR3 nucleotides read TGTGCCAGCAGCCAACAAGCGGGACTCTCCTACAATGAGCAGTTCTTC. It specifies CASSQQAGLSYNEQFF.

J is TRBJ1-5 and V is TRBV7-9; 10 positions agree with TRBD1. The CDR3 is 17 amino acids. Trimming at V came to 5 bases and at J to 0 bases, leaving 7 bases not matched to a gene. The germline CDR1 and CDR2 sequences are SEHNR and FQNEAQ (reference sequence). The DNA for the CDR3 is TGTGCCAGCAGCCAGGGACAGGGGCTGTATAGCAATCAGCCCCAGCATTTT. Amino acid sequence: CASSQGQGLYSNQPQHF.